Listed below are T cell receptor beta chains from one sample, sequenced in a study of T-cell reconstitution after alpha-beta-depleted transplantation in children. MiXCR was run by TCRdb on the PCR reads, yielding one entry per CDR3 protein. The data hold 400,000 to 500,000 distinct CDR3 sequences, with 9.5% to 13% observed a single time. The sample in question was PBMCs from the stem cell graft donor, obtained from the stem cell graft. These receptors all stem from a human donor who donated a stem cell graft to a child with acute myeloid leukemia. The CDR3 runs from the conserved cysteine through the conserved F or W. The D gene is left open where the match is weak. Clone size is given for some rows only: seen once, a few or many times, or a class if the clone is expanded.

V gene,J gene,clone size,D gene,CDR3 protein,CDR3 DNA
TRBV12-3/TRBV12-4,TRBJ1-1,-,-,CASSYGAMNTEAFF,TGTGCCAGCAGTTACGGGGCAATGAACACTGAAGCTTTCTTT
TRBV6-5,TRBJ2-3,few,-,CASSYSAGRTDTQYF,TGTGCCAGCAGTTACTCTGCGGGCCGCACAGATACGCAGTATTTT
TRBV20-1,TRBJ2-7,many,TRBD2,CSARGVAGGSYEQYF,TGCAGTGCTAGAGGGGTCGCGGGGGGAAGCTACGAGCAGTACTTC
TRBV5-1,TRBJ2-5,-,TRBD1,CASSPGTGSEETQYF,TGCGCCAGCAGTCCGGGGACAGGGTCGGAAGAGACCCAGTACTTC
TRBV7-3,TRBJ2-1,-,TRBD2,CASSPGGRNPNEQFF,TGTGCCAGCAGCCCGGGCGGGAGAAACCCCAATGAGCAGTTCTTC
TRBV3-1,TRBJ2-5,-,TRBD2,CASCQEPGLARRRTQYF,TGTGCCTCCTGCCAAGAGCCGGGACTAGCACGTCGGCGGACCCAGTACTTC
TRBV12-3/TRBV12-4,TRBJ2-1,many,TRBD1,CASSLGQGLGNEQFF,TGTGCCAGCAGTCTTGGACAGGGTTTGGGGAATGAGCAGTTCTTC
TRBV6-2/TRBV6-3,TRBJ2-2,-,-,CASSPVGEPGELFF,TGTGCCAGCAGTCCGGTAGGGGAGCCCGGGGAGCTGTTTTTT
TRBV20-1,TRBJ1-1,-,-,CSARGRSRTEAFF,TGCAGTGCTCGCGGACGGAGTAGGACTGAAGCTTTCTTT
TRBV29-1,TRBJ2-5,few,-,CSVATRGTQYF,TGCAGCGTCGCAACTAGGGGGACCCAGTACTTC
TRBV6-4,TRBJ2-1,-,-,CASSTRPNNEQFF,TGTGCCAGCAGCACGAGGCCTAACAATGAGCAGTTCTTC
TRBV6-2/TRBV6-3,TRBJ1-1,-,TRBD1,CASALTGGMNTEAFF,TGTGCCAGCGCCTTGACAGGGGGAATGAACACTGAAGCTTTCTTT
TRBV20-1,TRBJ1-1,few,-,CSAARPENTEAFF,TGCAGTGCCGCGCGTCCCGAGAACACTGAAGCTTTCTTT
TRBV12-3/TRBV12-4,TRBJ2-1,few,-,CASSSRVNEQFF,TGTGCCAGCAGCAGCAGAGTCAATGAGCAGTTCTTC
TRBV12-5,TRBJ2-5,many,TRBD1,CASGLTRTGSIETQYF,TGTGCTAGTGGTCTGACCCGGACAGGGAGTATAGAGACCCAGTACTTC
TRBV7-9,TRBJ2-6,few,-,CASTRQGGPGANVLTF,TGTGCCAGCACCCGACAGGGAGGCCCTGGGGCCAACGTCCTGACTTTC
TRBV12-3/TRBV12-4,TRBJ2-2,few,TRBD1,CASSSSPGTGRGTGELFF,TGTGCCAGCAGTTCGTCACCAGGGACAGGGCGAGGCACCGGGGAGCTGTTTTTT
TRBV4-2,TRBJ2-2,-,-,CASSRAGGPGELFF,TGTGCCAGCAGCCGGGCCGGGGGGCCCGGGGAGCTGTTTTTT
TRBV20-1,TRBJ2-5,-,-,CSARDKTGQETQYF,TGCAGTGCTAGAGATAAGACAGGCCAAGAGACCCAGTACTTC
TRBV7-9,TRBJ2-2,-,TRBD1,CASSWRQGVGELFF,TGTGCCAGCAGCTGGAGACAGGGCGTCGGGGAGCTGTTTTTT
TRBV5-1,TRBJ2-1,many,TRBD2,CASSLAPSGPYNEQFF,TGCGCCAGCAGCTTGGCCCCTAGCGGGCCCTACAATGAGCAGTTCTTC
TRBV20-1,TRBJ2-3,-,-,CSAREIDLNGDTQYF,TGCAGTGCTAGGGAAATAGATCTAAACGGAGATACGCAGTATTTT
TRBV19,TRBJ2-7,many,-,CASSIRLSYEQYF,TGTGCCAGTAGTATCCGTCTATCCTACGAGCAGTACTTC
TRBV5-1,TRBJ1-1,-,-,CASSKNDRKRLPLNRSTEAFF,TGCGCCAGCAGCAAGAACGACAGGAAACGTTTACCCCTCAACCGGTCCACTGAAGCTTTCTTT
TRBV29-1,TRBJ1-2,-,-,CSVVGSDAYGYTF,TGCAGCGTTGTAGGCAGCGATGCCTATGGCTACACCTTC
TRBV7-2,TRBJ2-1,few,-,CASSLNSGFAPFF,TGTGCCAGCAGCCTTAATAGCGGCTTTGCCCCGTTCTTC
TRBV10-3,TRBJ1-1,-,-,CAISAGTLNTEAFF,TGTGCCATCAGTGCCGGGACACTGAACACTGAAGCTTTCTTT
TRBV7-7,TRBJ2-1,once,-,CASSSWTGNEQFF,TGTGCTAGCAGCTCCTGGACTGGGAATGAGCAGTTCTTC
TRBV6-5,TRBJ2-7,-,-,CASSYQGPSGAYEQYF,TGTGCCAGCAGTTACCAGGGCCCGTCCGGGGCCTACGAGCAGTACTTC
TRBV10-3,TRBJ2-2,-,-,CAISESVGIDTGELFF,TGTGCCATCAGTGAGTCTGTGGGTATAGACACCGGGGAGCTGTTTTTT
TRBV5-4,TRBJ1-6,-,-,CASRKERDSPLHF,TGTGCCAGCAGAAAGGAAAGGGATTCACCCCTCCACTTT
TRBV5-1,TRBJ2-2,few,-,CASSFLDPENTGELFF,TGCGCCAGCAGCTTTTTAGATCCAGAGAACACCGGGGAGCTGTTTTTT
TRBV6-2/TRBV6-3,TRBJ2-1,few,-,CASTPSGGINEQFF,TGTGCCAGCACCCCGTCGGGGGGCATTAATGAGCAGTTCTTC
TRBV5-1,TRBJ1-3,-,-,CASSLDGTSGNTIYF,TGCGCCAGCAGCTTGGACGGGACCTCTGGAAACACCATATATTTT
TRBV6-5,TRBJ2-3,-,TRBD2,CASSFNSGGGFWDTQYF,TGTGCCAGCAGTTTCAACTCGGGGGGAGGTTTTTGGGATACGCAGTATTTT
TRBV7-2,TRBJ1-6,-,TRBD1,CASSLVGTGSNSPLHF,TGTGCCAGCAGCTTAGTTGGGACAGGGAGTAATTCACCCCTCCACTTT
TRBV29-1,TRBJ1-1,-,-,CSVVEGVVEAFF,TGCAGCGTTGTGGAGGGAGTGGTTGAAGCTTTCTTT
TRBV30,TRBJ1-1,many,-,CACQSPPGLVEAFF,TGTGCCTGTCAGAGTCCGCCGGGGTTGGTTGAAGCTTTCTTT
TRBV7-6,TRBJ2-2,-,-,CASSLAARNTGELFF,TGTGCCAGCAGCTTAGCGGCCCGCAACACCGGGGAGCTGTTTTTT
TRBV10-3,TRBJ2-3,few,-,CAILLADTQYF,TGTGCCATCTTACTTGCCGATACGCAGTATTTT
TRBV5-1,TRBJ1-2,many,TRBD1,CASSLGTGLGGYTF,TGCGCCAGCAGCTTGGGGACAGGTCTTGGAGGCTACACCTTC
TRBV11-2,TRBJ2-2,few,-,CASSPTGTNTGELFF,TGTGCCAGCAGCCCTACCGGGACTAACACCGGGGAGCTGTTTTTT
TRBV2,TRBJ1-4,-,-,CASRRSYASEKLFF,TGTGCCAGCAGAAGGAGTTATGCGAGTGAAAAACTGTTTTTT
TRBV20-1,TRBJ1-5,few,-,CSAGRTDSNQPQHF,TGCAGTGCGGGAAGGACGGATAGCAATCAGCCCCAGCATTTT
TRBV20-1,TRBJ1-2,-,TRBD1,CSARVGQATGSGYGYTF,TGCAGTGCTAGAGTGGGACAGGCCACCGGATCTGGTTATGGCTACACCTTC
TRBV27,TRBJ1-2,few,-,CASKSSTSRGYTF,TGTGCCAGCAAATCGTCTACCTCCCGTGGCTACACCTTC
TRBV5-6,TRBJ2-3,-,-,CASSFGPRLTDTQYF,TGTGCCAGCAGCTTTGGACCCCGCCTCACAGATACGCAGTATTTT
TRBV7-2,TRBJ2-5,many,TRBD1,CASSLASSGVIDRGETQYF,TGTGCCAGCAGCTTAGCGTCGTCGGGGGTGATCGACAGGGGAGAGACCCAGTACTTC
TRBV5-1,TRBJ1-1,-,TRBD1,CASSKQTGGTEAFF,TGCGCCAGCAGCAAACAGACAGGGGGCACTGAAGCTTTCTTT
TRBV15,TRBJ1-5,few,TRBD1,CATSQQGNQPQHF,TGTGCCACCAGCCAACAGGGGAATCAGCCCCAGCATTTT
TRBV29-1,TRBJ2-2,-,TRBD2,CSVRASGRGWDTGELFF,TGCAGCGTTCGGGCTAGCGGGAGAGGTTGGGACACCGGGGAGCTGTTTTTT
TRBV7-6,TRBJ2-3,few,TRBD2,CASSLRWGGDTQYF,TGTGCCAGCAGCTTACGGTGGGGGGGAGATACGCAGTATTTT
TRBV6-1,TRBJ1-5,many,-,CASSGRENQPQHF,TGTGCCAGCAGTGGACGGGAAAATCAGCCCCAGCATTTT
TRBV29-1,TRBJ2-5,few,TRBD2,CSVDQQLAGKETQYF,TGCAGCGTCGACCAACAACTAGCGGGGAAAGAGACCCAGTACTTC
TRBV6-2/TRBV6-3,TRBJ2-2,-,-,CASTRTYAGELFF,TGTGCCAGCACCCGGACCTATGCCGGGGAGCTGTTTTTT
TRBV12-3/TRBV12-4,TRBJ1-1,few,-,CASSLMNTEAFF,TGTGCCAGCAGTTTAATGAACACTGAAGCTTTCTTT
TRBV7-2,TRBJ2-1,many,-,CASSLGPASYNEQFF,TGTGCCAGCAGCTTAGGGCCGGCCTCCTACAATGAGCAGTTCTTC
TRBV20-1,TRBJ1-2,-,-,CSAPDGIYGYTF,TGCAGTGCCCCGGACGGGATCTATGGCTACACCTTC
TRBV7-2,TRBJ1-5,-,-,CASSLSGQGTRPQHF,TGTGCCAGCAGCCTATCAGGGCAGGGTACACGGCCCCAGCATTTT
TRBV6-5,TRBJ2-1,few,TRBD1,CASSYIRGGLNEQFF,TGTGCCAGCAGTTACATACGAGGGGGCCTTAATGAGCAGTTCTTC